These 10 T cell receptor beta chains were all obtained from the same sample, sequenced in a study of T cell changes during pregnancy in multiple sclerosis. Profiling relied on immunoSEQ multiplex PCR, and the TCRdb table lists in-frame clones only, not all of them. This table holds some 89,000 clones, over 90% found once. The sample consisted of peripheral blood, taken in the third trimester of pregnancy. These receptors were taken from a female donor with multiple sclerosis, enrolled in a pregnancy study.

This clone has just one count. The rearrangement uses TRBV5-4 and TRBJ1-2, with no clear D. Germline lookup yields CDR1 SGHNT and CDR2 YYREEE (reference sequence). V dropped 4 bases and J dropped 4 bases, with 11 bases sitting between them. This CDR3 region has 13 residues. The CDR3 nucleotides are TGTGCCAGCAGCGTGGACGGGTCCTATGGCTACACCTTC. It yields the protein CASSVDGSYGYTF.

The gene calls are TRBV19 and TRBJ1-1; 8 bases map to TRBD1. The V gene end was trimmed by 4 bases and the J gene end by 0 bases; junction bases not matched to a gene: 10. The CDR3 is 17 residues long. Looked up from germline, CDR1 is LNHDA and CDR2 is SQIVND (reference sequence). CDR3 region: CASSRGQGALMNTEAFF. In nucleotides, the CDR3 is TGTGCCAGTAGTAGAGGCCAGGGGGCACTAATGAACACTGAAGCTTTCTTT.

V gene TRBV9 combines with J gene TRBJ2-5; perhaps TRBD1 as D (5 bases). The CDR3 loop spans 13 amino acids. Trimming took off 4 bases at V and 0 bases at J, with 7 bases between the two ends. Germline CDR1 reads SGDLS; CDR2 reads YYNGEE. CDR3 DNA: TGTGCCAGCAGCCTACAGGACCAAGAGACCCAGTACTTC. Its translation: CASSLQDQETQYF.

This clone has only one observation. The CDR3, as DNA: TGTGCCAGCAGACCAACAGATTCACCCCTCCACTTT. Translated: CASRPTDSPLHF. The J gene is TRBJ1-6, the V gene TRBV6-6; D call uncertain. The ends were cut back, 6 bases at V and 8 bases at J, with 8 bases in the middle. Looked up from germline, CDR1 is MNHNY and CDR2 is SVGAGI (reference sequence). The CDR3 is 12 amino acids.

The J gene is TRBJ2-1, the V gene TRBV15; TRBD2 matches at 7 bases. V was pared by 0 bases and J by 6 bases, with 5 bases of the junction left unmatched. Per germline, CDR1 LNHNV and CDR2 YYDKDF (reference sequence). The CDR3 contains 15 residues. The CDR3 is CATSRDGRGGNEQFF. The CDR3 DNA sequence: TGTGCCACCAGCAGAGATGGGAGGGGTGGCAATGAGCAGTTCTTC.

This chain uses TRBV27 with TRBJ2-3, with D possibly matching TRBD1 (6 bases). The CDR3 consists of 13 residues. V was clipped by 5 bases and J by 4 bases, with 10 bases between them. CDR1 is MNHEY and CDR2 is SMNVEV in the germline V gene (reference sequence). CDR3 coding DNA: TGTGCCAGCAGTCTGGGGGCGGCAGATACGCAGTATTTT. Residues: CASSLGAADTQYF.

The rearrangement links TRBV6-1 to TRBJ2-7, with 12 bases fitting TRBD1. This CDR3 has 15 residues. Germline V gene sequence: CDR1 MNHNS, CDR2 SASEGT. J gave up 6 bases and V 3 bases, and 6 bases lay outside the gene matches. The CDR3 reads CASSEGQGAMREQYF. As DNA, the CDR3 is TGTGCCAGCAGTGAGGGACAGGGGGCGATGCGCGAGCAGTACTTC.

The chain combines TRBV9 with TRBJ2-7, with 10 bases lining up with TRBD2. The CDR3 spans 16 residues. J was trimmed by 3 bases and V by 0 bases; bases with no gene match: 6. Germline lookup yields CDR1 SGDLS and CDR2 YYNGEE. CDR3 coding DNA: TGTGCCAGCAGCGTAGGAGAGAGCGGGGGGGTCTACGAGCAGTACTTC. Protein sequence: CASSVGESGGVYEQYF. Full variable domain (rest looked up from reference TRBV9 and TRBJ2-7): DSGVTQTPKHLITATGQRVTLRCSPRSGDLSVYWYQQSLDQGLQFLIQYYNGEERAKGNILERFSAQQFPDLHSELNLSSLELGDSALYFCASSVGESGGVYEQYFGPGTRLTVT.

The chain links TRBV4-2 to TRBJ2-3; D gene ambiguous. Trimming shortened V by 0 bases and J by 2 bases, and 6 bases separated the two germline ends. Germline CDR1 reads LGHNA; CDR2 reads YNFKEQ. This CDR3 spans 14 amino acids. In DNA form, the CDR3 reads TGTGCCAGCAGCCAAGAGGCCCTCACAGATACGCAGTATTTT. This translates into CASSQEALTDTQYF.

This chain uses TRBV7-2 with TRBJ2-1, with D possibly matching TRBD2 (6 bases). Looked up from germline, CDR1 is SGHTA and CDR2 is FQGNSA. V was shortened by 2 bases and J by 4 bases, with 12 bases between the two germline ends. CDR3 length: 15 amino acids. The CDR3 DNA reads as TGTGCCAGCAGCTTACGGCCGGGGGAGTACAATGAGCAGTTCTTC. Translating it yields CASSLRPGEYNEQFF. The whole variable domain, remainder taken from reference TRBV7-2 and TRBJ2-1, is GAGVSQSPSNKVTEKGKDVELRCDPISGHTALYWYRQSLGQGLEFLIYFQGNSAPDKSGLPSDRFSAERTGGSVSTLTIQRTQQEDSAVYLCASSLRPGEYNEQFFGPGTRLTVL.